Listed below are T cell receptor beta chains from one sample, sequenced in a study of blood T cell repertoires in COVID-19. This table comes from immunoSEQ multiplex PCR, and its TCRdb copy is limited to in-frame clones, with some not included. The sample consists of 300,000 to 450,000 clones, roughly 91% of them appearing once. Sequencing input: PBMCs or T cells enriched from blood (not recorded which). These TCRs come from a woman aged 18-29 years who had recovered from COVID-19. CDR3s include the opening cysteine and the closing phenylalanine or tryptophan. A D gene is named only where the DNA matches it firmly. Rows may omit the clone size; those that give it use once, few, many or a size class.

size	V	J	D	CDR3	DNA
-	TRBV27	TRBJ1-1	TRBD1	CASSQTGEGTEAFF	TGTGCCAGCAGCCAGACAGGGGAGGGGACTGAAGCTTTCTTT
-	TRBV7-8	TRBJ1-2	-	CASSLGGMPGNTYGYTF	TGTGCCAGCAGCTTAGGAGGTATGCCAGGGAATACCTATGGCTACACCTTC
-	TRBV6-5	TRBJ2-7	TRBD1	CASSYSGTGGYEQYF	TGTGCCAGCAGTTACTCGGGGACAGGGGGCTACGAGCAGTACTTC
-	TRBV9	TRBJ2-5	-	CASSGGPGGHQETQYF	TGTGCCAGCAGCGGGGGCCCGGGGGGCCACCAAGAGACCCAGTACTTC
-	TRBV28	TRBJ1-2	TRBD1	CASSPPGQGTRGYTF	TGTGCCAGCAGTCCGCCGGGACAGGGAACAAGGGGCTACACCTTC
-	TRBV3-1/TRBV3-2	TRBJ1-5	-	CASSQDTSNQPQHF	TGTGCCAGCAGCCAAGATACATCAAATCAGCCCCAGCATTTT
-	TRBV7-9	TRBJ1-1	TRBD1	CASSSGQGATEAFF	TGTGCCAGCAGCTCTGGACAGGGGGCTACTGAAGCTTTCTTT
-	TRBV29-1	TRBJ2-7	-	CSVDGTTSYEQYF	TGCAGCGTTGATGGGACAACCAGCTACGAGCAGTACTTC
-	TRBV27	TRBJ1-6	TRBD1	CASRREGQGGSPLHF	TGTGCCAGCAGACGGGAGGGACAGGGAGGTTCACCCCTCCACTTT
-	TRBV24-1	TRBJ1-5	-	CATSDSGGNQPQHF	TGTGCCACCAGTGATTCAGGGGGCAATCAGCCCCAGCATTTT
-	TRBV27	TRBJ1-2	-	CASTPSGQGSTNYGYTF	TGTGCCAGCACACCCTCTGGCCAGGGGTCGACGAACTATGGCTACACCTTC
-	TRBV25-1	TRBJ1-2	-	CASAPSGLYGYTF	TGTGCCAGCGCACCGTCAGGGCTCTATGGCTACACCTTC
-	TRBV5-1	TRBJ2-3	TRBD1	CASSLGPTGTGSITDTQYF	TGCGCCAGCAGCTTGGGGCCAACCGGGACAGGGTCCATCACAGATACGCAGTATTTT
-	TRBV7-9	TRBJ2-1	TRBD1	CASTPGQGQVWGEQFF	TGTGCCAGCACTCCGGGCCAGGGACAGGTCTGGGGTGAGCAGTTCTTC
-	TRBV6-6	TRBJ2-7	TRBD1	CASSYPRDRERQYF	TGTGCCAGCAGTTACCCCCGGGACAGAGAGAGGCAGTACTTC
-	TRBV3-1/TRBV3-2	TRBJ2-5	TRBD2	CASSQGAGETQYF	TGTGCCAGCAGCCAAGGAGCGGGGGAGACCCAGTACTTC
-	TRBV6-5	TRBJ1-5	-	CASSYFRDSNQPQHF	TGTGCCAGCAGTTACTTCAGGGATAGCAATCAGCCCCAGCATTTT
once	TRBV11-3	TRBJ2-1	-	CASSLGSSDHNEQFF	TGTGCCAGCAGCTTAGGATCTAGCGATCACAATGAGCAGTTCTTC
once	TRBV3-1/TRBV3-2	TRBJ2-2	TRBD2	CASSQERAAGSGELFF	TGTGCCAGCAGCCAAGAAAGGGCAGCGGGGTCCGGGGAGCTGTTTTTT
-	TRBV4-1	TRBJ1-2	-	CASSQGGFGYTF	TGCGCCAGCAGCCAAGGAGGGTTCGGCTACACCTTC
-	TRBV7-9	TRBJ1-3	-	CASSPMAGSGNTIYF	TGTGCCAGCAGCCCCATGGCAGGGTCCGGAAACACCATATATTTT
-	TRBV5-4	TRBJ2-1	TRBD1	CASSFSGTEIYEQFF	TGTGCCAGCAGCTTTTCCGGGACAGAGATCTATGAGCAGTTCTTC
-	TRBV3-1/TRBV3-2	TRBJ1-2	TRBD1	CASSHLTGGTYGYTF	TGTGCCAGCAGCCACCTGACAGGGGGGACCTATGGCTACACCTTC
-	TRBV2	TRBJ1-4	-	CASLGRGNEKLFF	TGTGCCAGCTTAGGAAGGGGTAATGAAAAACTGTTTTTT
-	TRBV29-1	TRBJ2-7	-	CSVEGGGSYEQYF	TGCAGCGTTGAGGGAGGGGGCTCCTACGAGCAGTACTTC
-	TRBV3-1/TRBV3-2	TRBJ1-6	TRBD1	CASSLRDRGKGSPLHF	TGTGCCAGCAGCCTAAGGGACAGGGGGAAAGGTTCACCCCTCCACTTT
-	TRBV2	TRBJ1-1	TRBD1	CASNHRGQMNTEAFF	TGTGCCAGCAACCACAGGGGGCAGATGAACACTGAAGCTTTCTTT
-	TRBV12-5	TRBJ2-2	-	CASGRPRGTETGELFF	TGTGCTAGTGGTCGCCCGAGGGGGACGGAAACCGGGGAGCTGTTTTTT
-	TRBV19	TRBJ1-5	-	CASTDGGLVQPQHF	TGTGCCAGTACAGACGGGGGGCTGGTTCAGCCCCAGCATTTT
-	TRBV19	TRBJ1-1	TRBD1	CASRGQGTGTEAFF	TGTGCCAGTAGGGGACAGGGTACGGGCACTGAAGCTTTCTTT
-	TRBV27	TRBJ2-1	-	CASSFSGVSYNEQFF	TGTGCCAGCAGTTTCTCGGGGGTTTCCTACAATGAGCAGTTCTTC
-	TRBV11-2	TRBJ1-2	TRBD1	CASSLDPGQGPNYGYTF	TGTGCCAGCAGCTTAGATCCGGGACAGGGCCCCAACTATGGCTACACCTTC
few	TRBV28	TRBJ1-2	-	CASSLRDTYGYTF	TGTGCCAGCAGTTTAAGGGACACCTATGGCTACACCTTC
-	TRBV21-1	TRBJ1-1	-	CASTLKQGSNTEAFF	TGTGCCAGCACCCTTAAACAGGGGTCGAACACTGAAGCTTTCTTT
-	TRBV18	TRBJ2-6	-	CASSPPEGNSGSGANVLTF	TGTGCCAGCTCACCACCGGAGGGGAACTCAGGCTCTGGGGCCAACGTCCTGACTTTC
few	TRBV28	TRBJ1-5	-	CASSFWVRGNRNQPQHF	TGTGCCAGCAGTTTTTGGGTTCGGGGGAACCGGAATCAGCCCCAGCATTTT
-	TRBV5-3	TRBJ2-5	TRBD2	CARSLVASGGAVETQYF	TGTGCCAGAAGCTTGGTGGCTAGCGGGGGGGCCGTTGAGACCCAGTACTTC
-	TRBV6-2/TRBV6-3	TRBJ1-5	-	CASSLGVNQPQHF	TGTGCCAGCAGTCTCGGTGTTAATCAGCCCCAGCATTTT
-	TRBV5-1	TRBJ1-5	-	CASSPDNDQPQHF	TGCGCCAGCAGCCCGGACAATGATCAGCCCCAGCATTTT
once	TRBV6-5	TRBJ1-1	-	CASSRDAPGEAFF	TGTGCCAGCAGCAGGGATGCGCCCGGTGAAGCTTTCTTT
-	TRBV5-1	TRBJ2-7	-	CASRRDSYEQYF	TGCGCCAGCAGACGGGACTCCTACGAGCAGTACTTC
-	TRBV5-8	TRBJ1-5	TRBD1	CASSGWTGRNQPQHF	TGTGCCAGCAGCGGATGGACAGGGCGAAATCAGCCCCAGCATTTT
-	TRBV27	TRBJ2-7	TRBD1	CASRQPGQGHYEQYF	TGTGCCAGCAGACAACCGGGACAGGGACACTACGAGCAGTACTTC
-	TRBV7-9	TRBJ1-6	TRBD1	CASRTGNNSPLHF	TGTGCCTCCAGGACAGGGAATAATTCACCCCTCCACTTT
-	TRBV27	TRBJ2-5	TRBD2	CASSFGGARETQYF	TGTGCCAGCAGTTTCGGGGGGGCGCGAGAGACCCAGTACTTC
-	TRBV7-6	TRBJ2-7	-	CASSLGGGYYEQYF	TGTGCCAGCAGCCTAGGGGGGGGGTACTACGAGCAGTACTTC
-	TRBV6-4	TRBJ2-7	TRBD1	CASSTQGAHNEQYF	TGTGCCAGCAGCACACAGGGGGCGCACAACGAGCAGTACTTC
-	TRBV3-1/TRBV3-2	TRBJ2-3	-	CASSQFGGRTDTQYF	TGTGCCAGCAGCCAGTTCGGGGGGCGCACAGATACGCAGTATTTT
-	TRBV28	TRBJ1-2	-	CASSLLGGYGYTF	TGTGCCAGCAGTTTGCTCGGGGGCTATGGCTACACCTTC